Detailed here is one TCR beta chain. Its antigen is not yet known. It has no much larger one-base neighbor in the sample; base qualities were not kept. The source of the sample is a study of blood T cell repertoires in COVID-19 (dated by TCRdb to between 2020 and 2021). Background on the whole study: Samples covering the acute and convalescent phases of COVID-19 were provided by collaborators in the United States, Italy and Spain. Subjects who had been exposed to COVID-19, were actively infected with it, or had recovered from it provided the deeply sampled blood TCRbeta repertoires that made up the dataset. Where HLA class I and class II types were available, the types were taken from metadata supplied by the sample provider, not from assay-based typing. The repertoires were released in a freely available public database meant as a resource for research on the immune response to SARS-CoV-2. Sample metadata almost always included a de-identified subject ID, COVID-19 status, age in years and sex. The material from the prospective study consisted of cDNA or gDNA derived from T cells, B-cell-depleted T cells, or PBMCs. Samples were obtained from the ongoing ImmuneRACE study (first 160 participants) and from about 1,300 subjects provided by 6 global collaborators.

The CDR3 has 15 amino acids, counting the end cysteine and phenylalanine. Only the CDR3 portion is preserved as DNA: 45 bases, with reading frame beginning at the first base. The V end loses 4 bases and the J end loses 2 bases, and a stretch of 12 bases separates them. In the germline V gene, CDR1 corresponds to SGHRS and CDR2 to YFSETQ. The paper's findings and limits, for the study overall: Clinical and demographic metadata were provided uncurated, with the amount varying by source and participant.

The collaborating institutions used their own protocols to collect whole blood in K2EDTA tubes. Collaborator samples were shipped for TCRbeta analysis as frozen whole blood, isolated PBMCs, or DNA extracted from either sample type. TCRbeta CDR3 regions were amplified from genomic DNA by means of the immunoSEQ Assay, a bias-controlled multiplex PCR. In the original analysis: The number of nucleated cells in each sample was estimated by amplification of reference gene primers within the assay. To quantify the absolute abundance of each unique TCRbeta CDR3 rearrangement, sequence reads were collapsed and filtered. Productive Simpson clonality was computed per sample as the square root of Simpson's diversity index over productive rearrangements. The table was pulled from immuneACCESS by TCRdb, which kept in-frame rearrangements only. Such tables lose some clones; where checked, under half of the loss comes from unresolved V genes, and the rest has no known cause. The DNA was the basis for D and trimming; V, J and clone size are from that table. Here the sample has roughly 250,000 clones; 84% occur a single time. In total, the top ten clones hold about 9.1% of the sample.

The source material was peripheral blood. This clonotype originated in a human donor in a cohort sampled during active COVID-19. The chain links TRBV5-1 with TRBJ2-2, and possibly TRBD2, on 5 matching bases. The nucleotides are TGCGCCAGCAGCACGCGGACGGGAAACACCGGGGAGCTGTTTTTT. Its protein product is CASSTRTGNTGELFF.